The 14 T cell receptor beta chains in this list originate from one sample, sequenced in a study of blood T cell repertoires in COVID-19. TCRdb's copy holds only in-frame clones and misses some; the assay was immunoSEQ multiplex PCR. The repertoire has hundreds of thousands of clones, about nine tenths of them found once; the top ten carry around 1.7%. The sequencing sample was made of PBMCs or T cells enriched from blood (not recorded which). The receptor source for this set is a man aged 35-49 years who had recovered from COVID-19.

V is TRBV2 and J is TRBJ1-1; D possibly corresponds to TRBD1 (5 bases). The V end lost 2 bases, the J end lost 1 base, and 8 bases lay between the germline ends. Germline CDR1 SNHLY, CDR2 FYNNEI. The CDR3 contains 14 residues. CDR3 coding DNA: TGTGCCAGCAGTGAATGGGGCGAGAACACTGAAGCTTTCTTT. As protein: CASSEWGENTEAFF. The whole variable domain, filled in from reference TRBV2 and TRBJ1-1, reads EPEVTQTPSHQVTQMGQEVILRCVPISNHLYFYWYRQILGQKVEFLVSFYNNEISEKSEIFDDQFSVERPDGSNFTLKIRSTKLEDSAMYFCASSEWGENTEAFFGQGTRLTVV.

The chain carries TRBV6-5 and TRBJ1-2; tentatively, D is TRBD1 (6 bases). V was shortened by 2 bases and J by 5 bases, with 12 bases between the two germline ends. The V gene's germline CDR1 is MNHEY and CDR2 SVGAGI. The CDR3 spans 14 residues. CDR3 in DNA: TGTGCCAGCAGTTACCGGGACAAGGGGTATGGCTACACCTTC. Its protein is CASSYRDKGYGYTF.

The chain is built from TRBV29-1 and TRBJ1-1, with 7 bases identical to TRBD1. The J segment lost 4 bases and the V segment lost 5 bases, leaving 7 bases of the junction unmatched. Germline V gives CDR1 SQVTM, CDR2 ANQGSEA. The CDR3 extends over 13 amino acids. The CDR3 sequence: CSVYDRASTEAFF. The CDR3 nucleotides read TGCAGCGTTTACGACAGGGCTAGCACTGAAGCTTTCTTT.

The chain links TRBV19 to TRBJ1-2; 8 bases map to TRBD1. CDR1 and CDR2 (germline): LNHDA, SQIVND (reference sequence). With 1 base clipped from V and 3 bases from J, the junction kept 7 bases outside the gene matches. This CDR3 contains 16 residues. DNA of the CDR3: TGTGCCAGTAGTATAGTAGGGAACAGGGGGGACTATGGCTACACCTTC. Its protein product is CASSIVGNRGDYGYTF.

This rearrangement joins TRBV7-6 to TRBJ2-7; 10 bases agree with TRBD2. From germline, CDR1 is SGHVS and CDR2 FNYEAQ. The CDR3 length is 16 residues. J gave up 1 base and V 1 base, and 4 bases lay outside the gene matches. The DNA of the CDR3 is TGTGCCAGCAGCTTAGAGCGGGGGGGCGGGTCCTACGAGCAGTACTTC. This encodes CASSLERGGGSYEQYF. Full variable domain (outside the CDR3, taken from reference TRBV7-6 and TRBJ2-7): GAGVSQSPRYKVTKRGQDVALRCDPISGHVSLYWYRQALGQGPEFLTYFNYEAQQDKSGLPNDRFSAERPEGSISTLTIQRTEQRDSAMYRCASSLERGGGSYEQYFGPGTRLTVT.

The chain joins TRBV18 to TRBJ1-2; D is perhaps TRBD1 (5 bases). In germline, CDR1 is KGHSH, CDR2 LQKENI. The CDR3 has 16 amino acids. The V and J ends lost 2 bases and 4 bases respectively, with 17 bases between them. CDR3 residues: CASSPSTGGRGYGYTF. In DNA form, the CDR3 reads TGTGCCAGCTCACCATCTACAGGCGGTAGGGGCTATGGCTACACCTTC.

This sequence joins TRBV20-1 and TRBJ2-5; 8 bases match TRBD2. The CDR3 totals 16 residues. V trimming: 5 bases; J trimming: 5 bases; junction bases outside the gene matches: 16. Germline CDR1 reads DFQATT; CDR2 reads SNEGSKA (reference sequence). The CDR3 DNA reads TGCAGTGCTCGTGGGAGGATTTCGGGGGGGCCGGAGACCCAGTACTTC. It translates to CSARGRISGGPETQYF.

The rearrangement links TRBV18 to TRBJ2-2; 10 bases fit TRBD1. The CDR3 has 16 residues. The germline V gene has CDR1 KGHSH and CDR2 LQKENI. Germline trimming cut 0 bases from V and 11 bases from J; bases unmatched to any gene: 9. The chain's CDR3 is CASSPPTGQGSIELFF. The DNA of the CDR3 is TGTGCCAGCTCACCACCGACGGGACAGGGGAGTATAGAGCTGTTTTTT.

This clone appeared a few times. This sequence joins TRBV7-8 and TRBJ1-4; unclear D gene. Trimming removed 5 bases from V and 5 bases from J, with 15 bases in between. The CDR3 runs to 15 residues. Germline CDR1 SGHVS, CDR2 FQNEAQ. CDR3: CASSRTPGKNEKLFF. The CDR3 DNA reads TGTGCCAGCAGCCGAACCCCGGGAAAAAATGAAAAACTGTTTTTT. Full variable domain (missing parts from reference TRBV7-8 and TRBJ1-4): GAGVSQSPRYKVAKRGQDVALRCDPISGHVSLFWYQQALGQGPEFLTYFQNEAQLDKSGLPSDRFFAERPEGSVSTLKIQRTQQEDSAVYLCASSRTPGKNEKLFFGSGTQLSVL.

V is TRBV21-1 and J is TRBJ2-7; TRBD1, the table's D call, was not compared with the DNA. TRBV21-1 is a recognized pseudogene. The CDR3 covers 14 residues. As DNA, the CDR3 is TGTGCCAGCAGCGGACCCCGGGACAGCTACGAGCAGTACTTC. This encodes CASSGPRDSYEQYF.

The gene calls are TRBV28 and TRBJ1-5, with D possibly matching TRBD1 (5 bases). This CDR3 comprises 16 residues. CDR1 is MDHEN, CDR2 SYDVKM, per germline. Trimming removed 6 bases at V and 2 bases at J, with 17 bases between. The CDR3 is CASRGLGQYGNQPQHF. The CDR3 coding sequence is TGTGCCAGCAGGGGACTGGGGCAATATGGCAATCAGCCCCAGCATTTT.

This chain links TRBV9 with TRBJ2-3, with 9 nucleotides matching TRBD1. Germline assignment: CDR1 SGDLS and CDR2 YYNGEE. The CDR3 runs to 18 residues. V gave up 2 bases and J gave up 1 base; unmatched junction bases: 11. CDR3 protein: CASSVKGQGSAGTDTQYF. Here the CDR3 DNA reads TGTGCCAGCAGCGTCAAGGGACAGGGATCGGCGGGCACAGATACGCAGTATTTT. The full variable domain, with the rest looked up from reference TRBV9 and TRBJ2-3, is DSGVTQTPKHLITATGQRVTLRCSPRSGDLSVYWYQQSLDQGLQFLIQYYNGEERAKGNILERFSAQQFPDLHSELNLSSLELGDSALYFCASSVKGQGSAGTDTQYFGPGTRLTVL.

The gene calls are TRBV4-1 and TRBJ2-4; D gene ambiguous. The germline V and J ends were trimmed by 4 bases and 0 bases, with 10 bases remaining between them. In germline, CDR1 is MGHRA, CDR2 YSYEKL. The CDR3 length is 15 residues. CDR3 amino acids: CASSRDLVAKNIQYF. CDR3 in DNA: TGCGCCAGCAGCCGAGACCTCGTAGCCAAAAACATTCAGTACTTC.

The genes are TRBV5-5 and TRBJ1-6, with D maybe TRBD1 (6 bases). Germline V gene data show CDR1 as SGHKS and CDR2 as YYEKEE (reference sequence). The CDR3 contains 16 residues. Trimming took off 0 bases at V and 2 bases at J, with 9 bases between the two ends. The CDR3 DNA sequence: TGTGCCAGCAGCTTGGTGGCAGGGGCCTATAATTCACCCCTCCACTTT. Translation gives CASSLVAGAYNSPLHF.